This passage covers 17 T cell receptor beta chains from one sample sequenced in a study of Graves' ophthalmopathy and Graves' hyperthyroidism. Amplification of the TCR beta CDR3 regions used RNA transcripts (as template). The authors performed first-round RT-PCR with HTBI primers and then a second-round multiplex PCR. TCRdb ran MiXCR on the multiplex PCR reads and lists one entry per CDR3 protein. The data contain around 400,000 distinct CDR3 sequences, roughly 20% of them singletons. Sample: peripheral blood. The receptors come from a woman aged 18-29 years with stable Graves' hyperthyroidism.

This clonotype was found a few times. V gene TRBV12-3 or TRBV12-4 combines with J gene TRBJ2-2; TRBD2 aligns across 9 bases. This CDR3 is 15 amino acids long. Trimming at V came to 1 base and at J to 5 bases, leaving 2 bases not matched to a gene. In DNA form, the CDR3 reads TGTGCCAGCAGTTTAGGCGGGGGGGGAACCGGGGAGCTGTTTTTT. Its protein is CASSLGGGGTGELFF.

A word on this clonotype: A read error may produce the germline difference seen at one junction end. The chain has TRBV9 and TRBJ2-1; TRBD1 matches 7 bases. Germline V gives CDR1 SGDLS, CDR2 YYNGEE. This CDR3 has 13 residues. CDR3 loop: CASSVEGGNEKFF. The CDR3 DNA reads TGTGCCAGCAGCGTAGAAGGGGGCAATGAGAAGTTCTTC.

In this sample, this clonotype turned up many times. V and J are TRBV5-1 and TRBJ1-1; TRBD1 agrees at 8 bases. V shed 4 bases, J shed 1 base, and the junction held 6 bases outside the gene matches. CDR1 SGHRS and CDR2 YFSETQ come from the germline V gene. CDR3 length: 15 residues. This CDR3 is CASSGRTGSNTEAFF. The CDR3 DNA reads TGCGCCAGCAGCGGACGGACAGGGTCGAACACTGAAGCTTTCTTT.

This clonotype was seen ten or more times. This rearrangement joins TRBV4-3 to TRBJ2-7, with a tentative D call TRBD2 (5 bases). V gave up 0 bases and J gave up 6 bases, with 15 bases separating them. Germline V gene lookup returns CDR1 LGHNA and CDR2 YSLEER. The CDR3 has 15 amino acids. Written as DNA, the CDR3 is TGCGCCAGCAGCCAAGAAGTAGCCCAGGCGGGCGAGCAGTACTTC. Translated, it gives CASSQEVAQAGEQYF.

This clonotype was seen many times. This chain links TRBV2 with TRBJ2-2; 7 bases line up with TRBD1. Germline loops: CDR1 SNHLY, CDR2 FYNNEI. The CDR3 contains 13 residues. With 6 bases clipped from V and 4 bases from J, the junction kept 2 bases outside the gene matches. The CDR3 DNA follows: TGTGCCAGCAGGGGGGACAGCACCGGGGAGCTGTTTTTT. Its translation is CASRGDSTGELFF.

This clonotype was seen only a few times. The V gene is TRBV12-3 or TRBV12-4, the J gene TRBJ1-5, with D uncertain. The CDR3 sequence is 14 residues long. Deletions cut 7 bases from V and 1 base from J, with 11 bases between. The CDR3: CASMYSPSNQPQHF. CDR3 DNA sequence: TGTGCCAGCATGTATTCACCCAGCAATCAGCCCCAGCATTTT.

This clonotype appeared many times. The rearrangement joins TRBV2 to TRBJ2-5; a possible D gene is TRBD1 (5 bases). The CDR3 runs 14 residues. CDR1 and CDR2 from the germline V gene are SNHLY and FYNNEI. The V gene lost 10 bases and the J gene lost 0 bases, with 15 bases spanning the gap. CDR3 sequence reads: CANDGQGNQETQYF. The CDR3 bases are TGTGCCAACGATGGGCAGGGCAACCAAGAGACCCAGTACTTC.

This clonotype was observed many times. V is TRBV28 and J is TRBJ1-1; maybe TRBD1 (6 bases). This CDR3 has 18 amino acids. The germline CDR1 and CDR2 sequences are MDHEN and SYDVKM. The germline V and J ends were trimmed by 4 bases and 2 bases, with 23 bases remaining between them. CDR3 amino acids: CASSSFITGRAINTEAFF. CDR3 sequence (DNA): TGTGCCAGCAGTTCCTTCATTACAGGGCGTGCTATTAACACTGAAGCTTTCTTT.

In this sample, this clonotype turned up many times. This rearrangement joins TRBV10-3 to TRBJ1-1; perhaps TRBD1 as D (6 bases). This CDR3 is 13 amino acids long. CDR1 and CDR2 from the germline V gene are ENHRY and SYGVKD. V gave up 6 bases and J gave up 1 base, with 9 bases separating them. CDR3 sequence: CAIRLTGNTEAFF. In DNA form, the CDR3 reads TGTGCCATCAGGCTGACAGGGAACACTGAAGCTTTCTTT.

This clonotype was seen more than once but under ten times. The J gene is TRBJ1-5, the V gene TRBV19, with TRBD1 identical over 11 bases. The CDR3 runs to 16 residues. The V gene's germline CDR1 is LNHDA and CDR2 SQIVND (reference sequence). The junction had 6 bases not matched to a gene; V was cut back by 7 bases and J by 1 base. The CDR3, as DNA: TGTGCCAGTAAGGACAGGGGGCGAGTAAGCAATCAGCCCCAGCATTTT. Residues: CASKDRGRVSNQPQHF.

A word on this clonotype: A much larger clone lies one base from this, so it may be a read error. The gene calls are TRBV28 and TRBJ1-2; D gene uncertain. From germline, CDR1 is MDHEN and CDR2 SYDVKM. The CDR3 length is 15 residues. Written as DNA, the CDR3 is TGTGCCAGCACCACCCCCGCGTCACCCAACTATGGCTACGCCTTC. Encoded protein: CASTTPASPNYGYAF.

The sample holds many counts of this clonotype. V is TRBV6-2 or TRBV6-3 and J is TRBJ2-5; 7 positions match TRBD2. The germline V gene encodes CDR1 MNHEY and CDR2 SVGEGT. The CDR3 covers 16 residues. The V gene end was trimmed by 2 bases and the J gene end by 2 bases; junction bases not matched to a gene: 8. The CDR3 sequence is CASSYGSAGIQETQYF. The CDR3, as DNA: TGTGCCAGCAGTTACGGTTCAGCGGGAATACAAGAGACCCAGTACTTC.

The V and J genes are TRBV5-1 and TRBJ1-2; TRBD1 aligns across 11 bases. CDR3 length equals 14 residues. V was pared by 5 bases and J by 10 bases, with 10 bases of the junction left unmatched. Germline CDR1 SGHRS, CDR2 YFSETQ. The CDR3 DNA sequence: TGCGCCAGCAGTGTGACCGGGACAGGGGGGAACTACACCTTC. It specifies CASSVTGTGGNYTF.

This clonotype was observed at least ten times. The rearrangement links TRBV6-2 or TRBV6-3 to TRBJ2-7; D is uncertain. The germline V and J ends were trimmed by 3 bases and 0 bases, with 12 bases remaining between them. Germline V gene lookup returns CDR1 MNHEY and CDR2 SVGEGT. The CDR3 is made up of 15 amino acids. The CDR3 is CASSYGPRSSYEQYF. The CDR3 coding sequence is TGTGCCAGCAGTTATGGACCTCGGAGCTCCTACGAGCAGTACTTC.

This clonotype was observed many times. The chain has TRBV5-1 and TRBJ1-1; D not resolved. V lost 4 bases and J lost 1, with 11 bases in between. Germline assignment: CDR1 SGHRS and CDR2 YFSETQ. The CDR3 spans 14 residues. The CDR3 region is CASSPRLRNTEAFF. In DNA form, the CDR3 reads TGCGCCAGCAGCCCCAGATTAAGGAACACTGAAGCTTTCTTT.

This clonotype has ten or more counts. The chain uses TRBV6-1 and TRBJ1-5; unclear D gene. The ends were cut back, 2 bases at V and 5 bases at J, with 19 bases in the middle. The CDR3 has 17 amino acids. Germline values: CDR1 MNHNS, CDR2 SASEGT. CDR3 sequence reads: CASSEQHRPRLHQPQHF. CDR3 sequence (DNA): TGTGCCAGCAGTGAACAACACAGACCGCGCCTCCATCAGCCCCAGCATTTT.

There are a few counts of this clonotype. V gene TRBV30 combines with J gene TRBJ1-2; no firm D call. Germline CDR1 GTSNPN, CDR2 SVGIG (reference sequence). CDR3 length: 12 amino acids. Between the trimmed V and J ends, which lost 1 base and 4 bases, there was a span of 7 bases. CDR3 in amino acids: CAWSGLSYGYTF. The CDR3 nucleotides are TGTGCCTGGAGTGGACTGAGCTATGGCTACACCTTC.